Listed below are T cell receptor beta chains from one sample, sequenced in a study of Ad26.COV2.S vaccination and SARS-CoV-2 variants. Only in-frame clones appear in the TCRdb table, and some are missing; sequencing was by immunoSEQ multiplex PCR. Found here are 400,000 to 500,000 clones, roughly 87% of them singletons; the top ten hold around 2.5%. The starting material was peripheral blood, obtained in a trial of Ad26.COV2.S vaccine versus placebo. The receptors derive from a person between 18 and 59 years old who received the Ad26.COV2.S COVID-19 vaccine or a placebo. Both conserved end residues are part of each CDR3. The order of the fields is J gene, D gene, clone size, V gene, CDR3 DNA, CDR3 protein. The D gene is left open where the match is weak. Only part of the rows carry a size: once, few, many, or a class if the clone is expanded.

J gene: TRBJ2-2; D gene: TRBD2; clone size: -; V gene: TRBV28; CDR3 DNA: TGTGCCAGCAGTTTATCGGGGGGGGCAACCGGGGAGCTGTTTTTT; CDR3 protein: CASSLSGGATGELFF
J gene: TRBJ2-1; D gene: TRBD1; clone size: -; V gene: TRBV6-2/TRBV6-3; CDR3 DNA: TGTGCCAGCAGTTACGGACAGGGTTCCTACAATGAGCAGTTCTTC; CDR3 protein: CASSYGQGSYNEQFF
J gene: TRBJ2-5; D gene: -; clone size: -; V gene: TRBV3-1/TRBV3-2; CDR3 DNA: TGTGCCAGCAGCCAATTCGGGGTCAGACTCGCAGAGACCCAGTACTTC; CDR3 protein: CASSQFGVRLAETQYF
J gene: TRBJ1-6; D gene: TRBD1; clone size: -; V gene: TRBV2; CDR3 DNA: TGTGCCAGCCGAGGACAGGCATATTCACCCCTCCACTTT; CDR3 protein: CASRGQAYSPLHF
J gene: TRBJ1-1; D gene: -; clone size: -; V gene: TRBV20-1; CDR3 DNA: TGCAGTGTCAGTGGGGATACTGAAGCTTTCTTT; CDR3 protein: CSVSGDTEAFF
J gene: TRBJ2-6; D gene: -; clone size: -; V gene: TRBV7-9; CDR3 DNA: TGTGCCAGCAGGCTCCGGAGCGCGGCCAACGTCCTGACTTTC; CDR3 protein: CASRLRSAANVLTF
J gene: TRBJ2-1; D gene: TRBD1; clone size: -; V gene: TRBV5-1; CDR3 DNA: TGCGCCAGCAGCTCCGGGACAGTTAACAATGAGCAGTTCTTC; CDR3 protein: CASSSGTVNNEQFF
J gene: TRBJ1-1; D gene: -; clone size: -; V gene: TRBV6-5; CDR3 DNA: TGTGCCAGCAGTTACGGGGCGGGGGATTGGATCACTGAAGCTTTCTTT; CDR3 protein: CASSYGAGDWITEAFF
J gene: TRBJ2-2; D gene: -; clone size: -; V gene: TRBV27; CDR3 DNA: TGTGCCAGCAGTTTCAGGGGAAGCCGGGAGCTGTTTTTT; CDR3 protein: CASSFRGSRELFF
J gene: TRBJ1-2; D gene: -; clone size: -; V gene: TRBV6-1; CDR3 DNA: TGTGCCAGCAGTGAGGGCCCCCATGGGAGCTATGGCTACACCTTC; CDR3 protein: CASSEGPHGSYGYTF
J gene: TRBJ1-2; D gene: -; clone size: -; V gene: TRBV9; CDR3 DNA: TGTGCCAGCAGCGCCGGGTATGACCCAAGCTATGGCTACACCTTC; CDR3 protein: CASSAGYDPSYGYTF
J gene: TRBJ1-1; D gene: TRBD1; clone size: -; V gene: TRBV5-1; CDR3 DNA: TGCGCCAGCAGCTTATCGCCACATACAGGGACAGTTGGAGCTGAAGCTTTCTTT; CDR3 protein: CASSLSPHTGTVGAEAFF
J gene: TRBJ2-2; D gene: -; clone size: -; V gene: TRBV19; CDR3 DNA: TGTGCCAGTACGGTTTGGAGGGGCGCTTACCGGGATGCCGGGGAGCTGTTTTTT; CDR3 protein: CASTVWRGAYRDAGELFF
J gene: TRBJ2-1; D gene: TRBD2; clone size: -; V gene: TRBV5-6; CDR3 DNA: TGTGCCAGCAGCTCAGGAGGGAGGGGTGCAGAGTTCTTC; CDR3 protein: CASSSGGRGAEFF
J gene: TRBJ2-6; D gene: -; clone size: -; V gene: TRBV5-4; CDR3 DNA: TGTGCCAGCAGCTGGGGGACCCGAGGCTCTGGGGCCAACGTCCTGACTTTC; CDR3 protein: CASSWGTRGSGANVLTF
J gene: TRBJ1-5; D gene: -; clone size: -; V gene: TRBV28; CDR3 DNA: TGTGCCGCACATTCTGGGGGCGAGAGTCAGCCCCAGCATTTT; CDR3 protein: CAAHSGGESQPQHF
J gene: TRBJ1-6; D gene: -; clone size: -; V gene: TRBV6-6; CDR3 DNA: TGTGCCAGCAGATCCATACGCGTGAAAGGTTCACCCCTCCACTTT; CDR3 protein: CASRSIRVKGSPLHF
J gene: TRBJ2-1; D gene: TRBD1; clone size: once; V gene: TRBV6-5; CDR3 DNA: TGTGCCAGCAGGGTCGGGACAGGTTCATACAATGAGCAGTTCTTC; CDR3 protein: CASRVGTGSYNEQFF
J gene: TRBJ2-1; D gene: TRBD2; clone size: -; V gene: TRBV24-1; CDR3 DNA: TGTGCCACCAGTGATCCCAGCGGGAGGGCCGGCTATGAGCAGTTCTTC; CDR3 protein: CATSDPSGRAGYEQFF
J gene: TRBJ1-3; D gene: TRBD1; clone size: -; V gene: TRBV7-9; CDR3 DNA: TGTGCCAGCAGTCCTGACAGGGGTCGCGCTGGAAACACCATATATTTT; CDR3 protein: CASSPDRGRAGNTIYF
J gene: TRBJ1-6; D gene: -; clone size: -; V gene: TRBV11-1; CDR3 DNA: TGTGCCAGCAGCCTGACAGCGGGGGCCTATAATTCACCCCTCCACTTT; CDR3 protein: CASSLTAGAYNSPLHF
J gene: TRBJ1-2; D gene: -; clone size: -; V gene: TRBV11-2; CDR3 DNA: TGTGCCAGCAGCTTAGTGGGGGGAGGCTACACCTTC; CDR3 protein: CASSLVGGGYTF
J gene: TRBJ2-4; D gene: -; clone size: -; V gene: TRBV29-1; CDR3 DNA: TGCAGCGGCATTCTTCACACTGCGAACATTCAGTACTTC; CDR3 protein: CSGILHTANIQYF
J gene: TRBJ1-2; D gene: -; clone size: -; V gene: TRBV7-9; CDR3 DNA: TGTGCCAGCAGCTTAGTGGGGGGCGACGGCTATGGCTACACCTTC; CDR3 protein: CASSLVGGDGYGYTF
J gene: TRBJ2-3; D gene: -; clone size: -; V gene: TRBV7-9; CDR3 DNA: TGTGCCAGCAGCTTATGGCTCTCGACAGATACGCAGTATTTT; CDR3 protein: CASSLWLSTDTQYF
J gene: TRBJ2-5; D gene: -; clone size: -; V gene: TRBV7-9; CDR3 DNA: TGTGCCAGCAGCCCGGACTGGGGGAGAGAGACCCAGTACTTC; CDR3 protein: CASSPDWGRETQYF
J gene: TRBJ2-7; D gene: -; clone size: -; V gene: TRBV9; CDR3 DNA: TGTGCCAGCAGCCCGTCAGGGGGGCGCGCCTACGAGCAGTACTTC; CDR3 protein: CASSPSGGRAYEQYF
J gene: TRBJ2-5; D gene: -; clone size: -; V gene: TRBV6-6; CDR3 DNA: TGTGCCAGCACCTTACAGGGTCAGGAGACCCAGTACTTC; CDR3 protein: CASTLQGQETQYF
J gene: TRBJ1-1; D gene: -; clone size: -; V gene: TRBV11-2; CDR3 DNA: TGTGCCAGCAGCTTAGTACTGAGTAATACTGAAGCTTTCTTT; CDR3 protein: CASSLVLSNTEAFF
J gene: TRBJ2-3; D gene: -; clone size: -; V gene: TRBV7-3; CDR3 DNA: TGTGCCAGCAGCTTTGGGGGACCACCGGGGAATACGCAGTATTTT; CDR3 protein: CASSFGGPPGNTQYF
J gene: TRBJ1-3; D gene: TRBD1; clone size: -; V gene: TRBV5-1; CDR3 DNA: TGCGCCAGCAGCGCACAGGGGACTGGAAACACCATATATTTT; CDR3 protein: CASSAQGTGNTIYF
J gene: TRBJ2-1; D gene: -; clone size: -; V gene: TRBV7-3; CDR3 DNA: TGTGCCAGCAGCTCGGGCCTCTACAATGAGCAGTTCTTC; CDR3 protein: CASSSGLYNEQFF
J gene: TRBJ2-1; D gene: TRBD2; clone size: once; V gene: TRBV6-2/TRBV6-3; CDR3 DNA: TGTGCCAGCAGCTCCGGGGGGGGTTTCTACAATGAGCAGTTCTTC; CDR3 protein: CASSSGGGFYNEQFF
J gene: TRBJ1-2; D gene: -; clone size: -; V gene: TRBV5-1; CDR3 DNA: TGCGCCAGCAGCTTGGCGCCGGGGGCGAACCCTGGCTACACCTTC; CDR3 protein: CASSLAPGANPGYTF
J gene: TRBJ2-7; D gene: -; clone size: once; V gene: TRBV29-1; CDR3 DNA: TGCAGCGTTGAACGGGGGTCTGGCTACGAGCAGTACTTC; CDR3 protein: CSVERGSGYEQYF
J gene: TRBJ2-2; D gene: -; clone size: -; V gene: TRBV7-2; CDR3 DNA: TGTGCCAGCAGCTTCCGCTTGTCTACCGGGGAGCTGTTTTTT; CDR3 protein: CASSFRLSTGELFF
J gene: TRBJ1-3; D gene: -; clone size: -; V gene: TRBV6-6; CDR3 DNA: TGTGCCAGCAGGTTCACTGCGGGTCCTCCCGGAAACACCATATATTTT; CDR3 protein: CASRFTAGPPGNTIYF
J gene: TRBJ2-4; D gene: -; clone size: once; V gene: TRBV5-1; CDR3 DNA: TGCGCCAGCAGCTTGGAACCGCAGGGCGGGACAAACATTCAGTACTTC; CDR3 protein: CASSLEPQGGTNIQYF
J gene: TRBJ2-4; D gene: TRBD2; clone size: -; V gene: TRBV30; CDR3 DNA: TGTGCCTTGACTAGCGGGAGTAGTGACATTCAGTACTTC; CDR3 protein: CALTSGSSDIQYF
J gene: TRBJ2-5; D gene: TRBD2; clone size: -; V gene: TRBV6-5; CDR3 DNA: TGTGCCAGCAGTCGGGAGGGAGGGACCCAGTACTTC; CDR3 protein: CASSREGGTQYF
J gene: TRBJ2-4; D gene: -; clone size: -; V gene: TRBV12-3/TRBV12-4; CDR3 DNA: TGTGCCAGCAGCCGGGGACATACAAACATTCAGTACTTC; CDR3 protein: CASSRGHTNIQYF
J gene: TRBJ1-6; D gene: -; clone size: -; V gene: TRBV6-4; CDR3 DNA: TGTGCCAGCGGTTCTCCTCCAACGGGGAGTATCTCCTATAATTCACCCCTCCACTTT; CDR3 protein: CASGSPPTGSISYNSPLHF
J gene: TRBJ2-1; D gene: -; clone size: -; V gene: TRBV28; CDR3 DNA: TGTGCCAGCAGTCAGGGGACTATATCGAGGGATGAGCAGTTCTTC; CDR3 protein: CASSQGTISRDEQFF
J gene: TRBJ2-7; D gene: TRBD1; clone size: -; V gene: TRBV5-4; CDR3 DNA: TGTGCCAGCAGCGGGGGACAGAGCTCCTACGAGCAGTACTTC; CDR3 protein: CASSGGQSSYEQYF